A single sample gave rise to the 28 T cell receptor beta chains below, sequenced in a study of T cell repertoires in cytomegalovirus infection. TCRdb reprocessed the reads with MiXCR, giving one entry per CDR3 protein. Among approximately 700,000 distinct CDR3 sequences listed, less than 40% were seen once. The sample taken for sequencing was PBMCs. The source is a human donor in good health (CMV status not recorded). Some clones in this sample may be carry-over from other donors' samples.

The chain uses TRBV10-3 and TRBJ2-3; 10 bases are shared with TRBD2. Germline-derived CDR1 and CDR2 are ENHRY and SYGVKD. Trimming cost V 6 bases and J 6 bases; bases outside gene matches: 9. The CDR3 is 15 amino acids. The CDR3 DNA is TGTGCCATCAGGGCACTAGCGGGACAAGGGGATACGCAGTATTTT. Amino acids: CAIRALAGQGDTQYF.

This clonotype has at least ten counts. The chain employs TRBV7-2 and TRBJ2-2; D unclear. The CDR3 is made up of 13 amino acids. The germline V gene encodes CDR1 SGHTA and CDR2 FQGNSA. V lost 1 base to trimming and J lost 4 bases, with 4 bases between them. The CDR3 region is CASSLGPTGELFF. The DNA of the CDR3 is TGTGCCAGCAGCTTAGGGCCCACCGGGGAGCTGTTTTTT. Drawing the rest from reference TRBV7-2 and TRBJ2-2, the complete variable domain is GAGVSQSPSNKVTEKGKDVELRCDPISGHTALYWYRQSLGQGLEFLIYFQGNSAPDKSGLPSDRFSAERTGGSVSTLTIQRTQQEDSAVYLCASSLGPTGELFFGEGSRLTVL.

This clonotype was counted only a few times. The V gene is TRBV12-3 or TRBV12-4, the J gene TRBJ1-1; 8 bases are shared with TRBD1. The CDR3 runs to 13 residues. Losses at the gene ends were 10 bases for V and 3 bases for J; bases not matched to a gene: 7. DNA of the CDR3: TGTGCCACTCAGGGGGCGGTAGACACTGAAGCTTTCTTT. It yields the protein CATQGAVDTEAFF.

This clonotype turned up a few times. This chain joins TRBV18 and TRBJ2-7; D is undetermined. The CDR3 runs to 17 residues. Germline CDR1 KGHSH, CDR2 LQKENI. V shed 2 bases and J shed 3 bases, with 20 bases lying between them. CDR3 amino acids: CASSPIGRKIYGYEQYF. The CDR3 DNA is TGTGCCAGCTCACCAATCGGTCGGAAAATCTACGGCTACGAGCAGTACTTC.

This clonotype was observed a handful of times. In DNA form, the CDR3 reads TGCGCCAGCAGCTTGAGTTGGGGCAGGGGGCAAGTTTGGAACACTGAAGCTTTCTTT. Its translation is CASSLSWGRGQVWNTEAFF. This chain joins TRBV5-1 and TRBJ1-1; 8 nucleotides match TRBD1. The germline gives CDR1 SGHRS, CDR2 YFSETQ. CDR3 size: 19 residues. With 1 base clipped from V and 1 base from J, the junction kept 15 bases outside the gene matches. The full variable domain, rest sourced from reference TRBV5-1 and TRBJ1-1, is KAGVTQTPRYLIKTRGQQVTLSCSPISGHRSVSWYQQTPGQGLQFLFEYFSETQRNKGNFPGRFSGRQFSNSRSEMNVSTLELGDSALYLCASSLSWGRGQVWNTEAFFGQGTRLTVV.

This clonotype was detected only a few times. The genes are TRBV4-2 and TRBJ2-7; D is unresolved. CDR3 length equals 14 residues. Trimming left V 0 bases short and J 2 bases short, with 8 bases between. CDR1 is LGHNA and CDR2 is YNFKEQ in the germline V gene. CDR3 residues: CASSQDATAYEQYF. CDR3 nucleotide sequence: TGTGCCAGCAGCCAAGATGCCACAGCCTACGAGCAGTACTTC.

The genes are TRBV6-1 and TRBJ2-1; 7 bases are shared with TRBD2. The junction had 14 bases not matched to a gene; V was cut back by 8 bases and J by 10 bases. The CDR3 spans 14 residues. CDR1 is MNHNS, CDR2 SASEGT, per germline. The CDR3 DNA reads TGTGCCAGCGGCGGGGGTACATCGGTTCAGGAGCAGTTCTTC. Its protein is CASGGGTSVQEQFF.

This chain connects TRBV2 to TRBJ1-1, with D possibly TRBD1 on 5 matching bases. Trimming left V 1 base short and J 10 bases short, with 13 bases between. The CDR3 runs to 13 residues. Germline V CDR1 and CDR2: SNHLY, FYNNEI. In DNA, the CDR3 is TGTGCCAGCAGTGAAGGGGGCTGGGAGGGAGCTTTCTTT. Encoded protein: CASSEGGWEGAFF.

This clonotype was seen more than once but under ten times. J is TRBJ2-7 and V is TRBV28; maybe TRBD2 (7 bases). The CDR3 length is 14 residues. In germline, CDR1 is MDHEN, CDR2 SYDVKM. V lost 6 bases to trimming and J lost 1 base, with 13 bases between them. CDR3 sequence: CASRGGTSSYEQYF. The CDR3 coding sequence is TGTGCCAGCAGGGGGGGGACATCTTCCTACGAGCAGTACTTC.

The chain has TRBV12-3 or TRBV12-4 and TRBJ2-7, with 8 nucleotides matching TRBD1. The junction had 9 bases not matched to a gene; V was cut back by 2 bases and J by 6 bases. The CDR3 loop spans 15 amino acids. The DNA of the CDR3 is TGTGCCAGCAGTTTATCGGCAGGGGGCGCCTCCGAGCAGTACTTC. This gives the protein CASSLSAGGASEQYF.

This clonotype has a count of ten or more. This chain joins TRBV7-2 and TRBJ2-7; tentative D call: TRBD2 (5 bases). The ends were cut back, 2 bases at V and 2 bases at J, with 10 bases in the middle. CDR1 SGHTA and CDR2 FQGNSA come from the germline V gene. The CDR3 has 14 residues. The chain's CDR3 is CASSLNGVTYEQYF. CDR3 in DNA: TGTGCCAGCAGCTTAAACGGGGTAACCTACGAGCAGTACTTC.

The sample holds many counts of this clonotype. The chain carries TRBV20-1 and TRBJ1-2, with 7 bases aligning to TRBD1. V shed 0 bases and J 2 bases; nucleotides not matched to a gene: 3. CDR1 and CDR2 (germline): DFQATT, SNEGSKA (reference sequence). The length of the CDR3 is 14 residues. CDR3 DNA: TGCAGTGCTAGAGAAAGGGGGCGCAACTATGGCTACACCTTC. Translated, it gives CSARERGRNYGYTF.

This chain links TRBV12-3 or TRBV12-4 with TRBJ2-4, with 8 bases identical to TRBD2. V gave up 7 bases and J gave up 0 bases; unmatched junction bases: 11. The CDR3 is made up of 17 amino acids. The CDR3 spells CASTPDGGALAKNIQYF. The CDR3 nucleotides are TGTGCCAGCACCCCCGACGGGGGGGCACTAGCCAAAAACATTCAGTACTTC.

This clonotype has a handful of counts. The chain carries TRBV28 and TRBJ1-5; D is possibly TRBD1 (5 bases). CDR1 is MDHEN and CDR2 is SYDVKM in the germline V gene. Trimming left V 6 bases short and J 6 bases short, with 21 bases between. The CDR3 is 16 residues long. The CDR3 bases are TGTGCCAGCAGCCCCGTGGGGGAAGGGGAGGGTCAGCCCCAGCATTTT. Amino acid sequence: CASSPVGEGEGQPQHF.

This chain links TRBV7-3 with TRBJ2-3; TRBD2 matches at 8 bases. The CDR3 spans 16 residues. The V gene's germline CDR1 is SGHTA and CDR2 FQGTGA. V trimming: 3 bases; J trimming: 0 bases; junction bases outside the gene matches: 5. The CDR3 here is CASSFSGGLSTDTQYF. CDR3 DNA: TGTGCCAGCAGCTTCTCGGGGGGGCTAAGCACAGATACGCAGTATTTT.

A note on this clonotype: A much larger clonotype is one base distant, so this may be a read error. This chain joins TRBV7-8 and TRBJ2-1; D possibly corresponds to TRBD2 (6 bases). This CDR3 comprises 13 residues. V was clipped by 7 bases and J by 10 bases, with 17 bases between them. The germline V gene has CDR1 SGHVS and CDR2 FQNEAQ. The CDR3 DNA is TGTGCCAGCATCCGACCGGGGGTGGTGGAGCAGTTCTTC. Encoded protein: CASIRPGVVEQFF.

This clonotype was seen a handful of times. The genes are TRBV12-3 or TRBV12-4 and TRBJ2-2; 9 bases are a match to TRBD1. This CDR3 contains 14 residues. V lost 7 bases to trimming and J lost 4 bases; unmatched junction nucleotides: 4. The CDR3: CASIRQGGTGELFF. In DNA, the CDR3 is TGTGCCAGCATTAGACAGGGGGGCACCGGGGAGCTGTTTTTT.

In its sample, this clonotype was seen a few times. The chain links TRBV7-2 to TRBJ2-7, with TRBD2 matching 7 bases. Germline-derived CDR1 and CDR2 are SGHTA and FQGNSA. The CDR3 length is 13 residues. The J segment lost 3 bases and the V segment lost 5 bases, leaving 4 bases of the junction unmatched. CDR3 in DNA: TGTGCCAGCAGCGAAGGCGGGGGCTACGAGCAGTACTTC. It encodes CASSEGGGYEQYF. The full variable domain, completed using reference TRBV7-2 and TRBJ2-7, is GAGVSQSPSNKVTEKGKDVELRCDPISGHTALYWYRQSLGQGLEFLIYFQGNSAPDKSGLPSDRFSAERTGGSVSTLTIQRTQQEDSAVYLCASSEGGGYEQYFGPGTRLTVT.

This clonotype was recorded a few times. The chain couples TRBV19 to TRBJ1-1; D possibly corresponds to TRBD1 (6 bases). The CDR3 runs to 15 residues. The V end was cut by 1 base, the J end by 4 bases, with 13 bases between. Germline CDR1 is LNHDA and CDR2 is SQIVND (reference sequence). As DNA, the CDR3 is TGTGCCAGTAGTATAGGGCGGGGGCTGGGCACTGAAGCTTTCTTT. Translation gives CASSIGRGLGTEAFF.

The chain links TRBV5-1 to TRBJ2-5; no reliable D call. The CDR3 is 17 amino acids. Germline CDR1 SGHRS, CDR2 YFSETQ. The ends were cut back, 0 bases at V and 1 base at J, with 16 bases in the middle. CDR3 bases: TGCGCCAGCAGCTTGGGTCCGGCGTCAAATTTCCAAGAGACCCAGTACTTC. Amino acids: CASSLGPASNFQETQYF.

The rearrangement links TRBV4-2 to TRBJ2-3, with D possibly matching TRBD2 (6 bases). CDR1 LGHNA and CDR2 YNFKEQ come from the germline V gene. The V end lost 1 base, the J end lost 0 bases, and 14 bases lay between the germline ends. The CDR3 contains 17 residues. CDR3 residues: CASSQGSGGISTDTQYF. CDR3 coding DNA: TGTGCCAGCAGCCAAGGGAGTGGCGGGATTAGCACAGATACGCAGTATTTT.

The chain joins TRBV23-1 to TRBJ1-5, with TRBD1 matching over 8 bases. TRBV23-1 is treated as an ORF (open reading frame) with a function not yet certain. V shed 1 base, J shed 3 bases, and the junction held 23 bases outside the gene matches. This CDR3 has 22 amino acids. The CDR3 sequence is CASSQFFSPGTGCHGTNQPQHF. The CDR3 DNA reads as TGCGCCAGCAGTCAATTTTTTTCGCCGGGGACAGGATGCCACGGGACCAATCAGCCCCAGCATTTT.

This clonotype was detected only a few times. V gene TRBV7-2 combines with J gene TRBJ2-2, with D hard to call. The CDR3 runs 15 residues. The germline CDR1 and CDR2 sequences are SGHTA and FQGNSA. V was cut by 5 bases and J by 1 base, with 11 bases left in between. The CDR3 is CASSPKERNTGELFF. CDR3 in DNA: TGTGCCAGCAGCCCCAAAGAGCGGAACACCGGGGAGCTGTTTTTT.

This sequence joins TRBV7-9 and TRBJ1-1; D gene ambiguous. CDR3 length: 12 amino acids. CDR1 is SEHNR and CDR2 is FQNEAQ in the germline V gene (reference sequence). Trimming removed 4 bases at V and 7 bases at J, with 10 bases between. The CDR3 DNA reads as TGTGCCAGCAGCTATGACGGGATTGAAGCTTTCTTT. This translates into CASSYDGIEAFF.

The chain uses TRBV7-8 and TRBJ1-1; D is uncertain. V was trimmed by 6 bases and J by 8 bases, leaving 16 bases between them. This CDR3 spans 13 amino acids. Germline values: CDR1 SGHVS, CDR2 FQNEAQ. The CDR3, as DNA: TGTGCCAGCAGTAGAGGGCAGGTCGGCGAAGCTTTCTTT. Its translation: CASSRGQVGEAFF.

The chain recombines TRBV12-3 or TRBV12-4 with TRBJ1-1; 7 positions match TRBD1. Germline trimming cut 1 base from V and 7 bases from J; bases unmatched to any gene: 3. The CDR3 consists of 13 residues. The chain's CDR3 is CASSLGGTVEAFF. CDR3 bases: TGTGCCAGCAGTTTAGGTGGGACAGTTGAAGCTTTCTTT.

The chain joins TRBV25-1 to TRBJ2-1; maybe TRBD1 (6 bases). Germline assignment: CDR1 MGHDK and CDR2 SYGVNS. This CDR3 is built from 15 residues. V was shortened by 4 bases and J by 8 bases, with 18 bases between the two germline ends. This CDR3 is CASSGGQGMFYEQFF. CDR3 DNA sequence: TGTGCCAGCAGTGGGGGCCAGGGGATGTTCTATGAGCAGTTCTTC.

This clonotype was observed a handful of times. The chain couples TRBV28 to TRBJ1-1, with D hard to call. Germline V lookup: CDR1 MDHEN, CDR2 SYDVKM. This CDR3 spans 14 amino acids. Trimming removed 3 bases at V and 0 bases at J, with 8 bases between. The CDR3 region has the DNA TGTGCCAGCAGTTTCGGTCCTTTGAACACTGAAGCTTTCTTT. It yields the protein CASSFGPLNTEAFF. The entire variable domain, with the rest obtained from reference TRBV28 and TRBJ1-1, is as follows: DVKVTQSSRYLVKRTGEKVFLECVQDMDHENMFWYRQDPGLGLRLIYFSYDVKMKEKGDIPEGYSVSREKKERFSLILESASTNQTSMYLCASSFGPLNTEAFFGQGTRLTVV.